This record covers a single T cell receptor beta chain. Germline V gene data show CDR1 as MGHDK and CDR2 as SYGVNS. This CDR3 comprises 14 residues. V was pared by 7 bases and J by 4 bases, with 5 bases of the junction left unmatched. The data derive from a study of CD8+CD57+ T cells in acquired aplastic anemia. Genomic DNA acted as the template from which TCR beta VDJ combination and CDR3 sequence profiling were carried out. TCRdb re-analysed the reads in MiXCR, keeping a single row per CDR3 protein. Of about 210,000 distinct CDR3 sequences listed, over 60% are singletons. The chain has TRBV25-1 and TRBJ2-2; 8 bases match TRBD2. This receptor was taken from a human donor in good health. Sequencing used sorted CD4+, CD8+, or CD8+CD57+ T cells (not recorded which) from PBMCs. The CDR3 spells CASTGLATTGELFF. The CDR3 nucleotides read TGTGCCAGCACAGGACTAGCTACCACCGGGGAGCTGTTTTTT.